The 10 T cell receptor beta chains reported below all come from one sample, sequenced in a study of cytomegalovirus exposure and HLA in healthy donors (dated by TCRdb to about 2017). Library creation used the immunoSEQ multiplex PCR assay. For the multiplex PCR, a mixture combining 60 forward primers for TCR Vbeta segments and 13 reverse primers for TCR Jbeta segments was used. This is the immuneACCESS table as TCRdb keeps it, with only in-frame sequences that have V and J called. A part of the clones is gone; compared with another copy, unresolved V genes explain less than half, and the rest is unexplained. This sample gives 150,000 to 200,000 clones in total; 60% to 80% of them show up just once. The ten top clones hold about 9.5% of the sample. What was sequenced was PBMCs. Receptors were obtained from a man between 18 and 35 years old in good health and CMV-seropositive.

This rearrangement joins TRBV5-6 to TRBJ1-5; D is uncertain. In germline, CDR1 is SGHDT, CDR2 YYEEEE. The CDR3 covers 13 residues. The V and J ends lost 1 base and 7 bases respectively, with 9 bases between them. DNA of the CDR3: TGTGCCAGCAGCTTGAGGGCGGGACAGCCCCAGCATTTT. Translated, it gives CASSLRAGQPQHF. The full variable domain, with the rest looked up from reference TRBV5-6 and TRBJ1-5, is DAGVTQSPTHLIKTRGQQVTLRCSPKSGHDTVSWYQQALGQGPQFIFQYYEEEERQRGNFPDRFSGHQFPNYSSELNVNALLLGDSALYLCASSLRAGQPQHFGDGTRLSIL.

This chain joins TRBV2 and TRBJ2-3; D is undetermined. CDR1 is SNHLY, CDR2 FYNNEI, per germline. This CDR3 contains 15 residues. V lost 6 bases and J lost 0, with 13 bases in between. The CDR3 sequence: CASSQYDSSTDTQYF. CDR3 coding DNA: TGTGCCAGCAGCCAATACGACTCTAGCACAGATACGCAGTATTTT.

The chain has TRBV6-4 and TRBJ1-1; D perhaps matches TRBD1 (5 bases). Trimming shortened V by 8 bases and J by 1 base, and 11 bases separated the two germline ends. This CDR3 region has 13 residues. Germline assignment: CDR1 MRHNA and CDR2 SNTAGT. The CDR3 protein is CASRQRENTEAFF. The DNA of the CDR3 is TGTGCCAGCCGACAGCGGGAGAACACTGAAGCTTTCTTT.

The V call is TRBV6-5, the J call TRBJ2-7; 9 bases align to TRBD1. V lost 5 bases, J lost 3 bases, and 5 bases stayed unmatched. Germline CDR1 and CDR2: MNHEY and SVGAGI. The CDR3 is made up of 14 amino acids. DNA of the CDR3: TGTGCCAGCAGTCCGGACAGGGGAAACTACGAGCAGTACTTC. Translation: CASSPDRGNYEQYF.

This chain joins TRBV7-2 and TRBJ1-1, with D unclear. The CDR3 length is 13 residues. V dropped 2 bases and J dropped 1 base, with 5 bases sitting between them. CDR1 and CDR2 from the germline V gene are SGHTA and FQGNSA. This CDR3 reads CASSLPTNTEAFF. The CDR3 nucleotides are TGTGCCAGCAGCTTACCTACGAACACTGAAGCTTTCTTT.

This clone was counted a single time. The chain uses TRBV14 and TRBJ2-2; 8 bases are shared with TRBD2. Germline V lookup: CDR1 SGHDN, CDR2 FVKESK. V shed 0 bases and J 4 bases; nucleotides not matched to a gene: 4. The CDR3 has 16 residues. The DNA for the CDR3 is TGTGCCAGCAGCCAAGAGCTAGCGGGCTTCACCGGGGAGCTGTTTTTT. This encodes CASSQELAGFTGELFF.

The V call is TRBV6-6, the J call TRBJ1-1; D is undetermined. This CDR3 spans 13 amino acids. Germline V gene data show CDR1 as MNHNY and CDR2 as SVGAGI (reference sequence). V lost 6 bases and J lost 0, with 8 bases in between. In DNA form, the CDR3 reads TGTGCCAGCAGAGAACAGATGAACACTGAAGCTTTCTTT. The encoded protein is CASREQMNTEAFF.

This sequence joins TRBV4-1 and TRBJ1-1, with 9 bases identical to TRBD1. CDR3 length: 16 residues. CDR1 MGHRA and CDR2 YSYEKL come from the germline V gene. Losses at the gene ends were 0 bases for V and 4 bases for J; bases not matched to a gene: 6. The CDR3, as DNA: TGCGCCAGCAGCCAAGAACGGGACAGGGCTGGCACTGAAGCTTTCTTT. Amino acid sequence: CASSQERDRAGTEAFF.

This CDR3 reads CASSYNRGASTDTQYF. The CDR3 coding sequence is TGTGCCAGCAGTTACAACAGGGGGGCTAGCACAGATACGCAGTATTTT. The V call is TRBV6-5, the J call TRBJ2-3; the match to TRBD1 covers 8 bases. Germline CDR1 and CDR2: MNHEY and SVGAGI. The CDR3 has 16 amino acids. Germline trimming cut 2 bases from V and 0 bases from J; bases unmatched to any gene: 4.

The V gene is TRBV6-6, the J gene TRBJ1-5, with D perhaps TRBD1 (6 bases). The CDR3 is 15 residues long. The germline V gene has CDR1 MNHNY and CDR2 SVGAGI (reference sequence). V lost 6 bases and J lost 1, with 13 bases in between. The CDR3 region has the DNA TGTGCCAGCAGAATCAGGGGAGAGAGCAATCAGCCCCAGCATTTT. Encoded protein: CASRIRGESNQPQHF.